This T cell receptor (beta chain) was identified during a study of post-analysis software for immune sequencing data. At least ten counts were recorded for this clonotype. cDNA libraries of TCR beta carried unique molecular identifiers. TCRdb passed the PCR reads through MiXCR, listing each CDR3 protein once. The sample yields about 800,000 distinct CDR3 sequences, 25% to 30% seen once. Sequencing was done on a sample of blood. The TCR originated in a girl aged 5-17 years with multiple sclerosis.

The DNA of the CDR3 is TGCAGCGCCCCGGGGCAGGGTCCGTACGAGCAGTACTTC. Amino acid sequence: CSAPGQGPYEQYF. This chain links TRBV29-1 with TRBJ2-7; either TRBD1 or TRBD2 may supply D (5 bases each). The germline V gene has CDR1 SQVTM and CDR2 ANQGSEA. The CDR3 consists of 13 residues. The V end was cut by 7 bases, the J end by 4 bases, with 17 bases between.